This passage covers 13 T cell receptor beta chains from one sample sequenced in a study of metastatic and nonmetastatic thyroid tumors. TCRdb called clones again from the PCR reads with MiXCR. Of 15,000 to 20,000 clones listed, around 12% were seen once; the top ten hold approximately 15%. Until they underwent thyroid surgery, no patient had received any treatment. Specimen: tumor tissue. The receptors were gathered from a female donor with papillary thyroid cancer or a benign thyroid nodule (not recorded which). Some clones in this sample may be carry-over from other donors' samples.

The sample holds many counts of this clone. J is TRBJ2-1 and V is TRBV11-1; a possible D gene is TRBD1 (6 bases). The CDR3 has 17 amino acids. V lost 3 bases, J lost 9 bases, and 24 bases lay in between. CDR1 and CDR2 from the germline V gene are SGHAT and FQDESV (reference sequence). The CDR3 sequence: CASSLRPGHNGLSEQFF. CDR3 DNA: TGTGCCAGCAGCTTGCGACCGGGACACAATGGTCTGAGTGAGCAGTTCTTC.

Turning to this clone: The junction shows a germline mismatch at one end, possibly a read error. This chain connects TRBV20-1 to TRBJ2-7; D may be TRBD1 (5 bases). From germline, CDR1 is DFQATT and CDR2 SNEGSKA (reference sequence). CDR3 length equals 14 residues. The CDR3 nucleotides read TGCAGTGCTAGGGAGACCGACAGTGTCTACGGGCAGTACTTC. This encodes CSARETDSVYGQYF.

This clone showed up just a few times. The chain uses TRBV6-1 and TRBJ1-2, with D perhaps matching TRBD1 (6 bases). Germline V CDR1 and CDR2: MNHNS, SASEGT. The length of the CDR3 is 16 residues. V dropped 6 bases and J dropped 4 bases, with 21 bases sitting between them. The CDR3 DNA follows: TGTGCCAGCAGCCGCGCGACAGGAGGGGAGTTCTATGGCTACACCTTC. This gives the protein CASSRATGGEFYGYTF.

By sample share, this clone is medium-sized. The chain's CDR3 is CASSLTSGGDGYTF. The DNA for the CDR3 is TGCGCCAGCAGCCTCACCTCAGGGGGAGATGGCTACACCTTC. This chain uses TRBV5-1 with TRBJ1-2, with 7 bases that match TRBD1. Germline assignment: CDR1 SGHRS and CDR2 YFSETQ. This CDR3 contains 14 residues. V lost 4 bases to trimming and J lost 6 bases; unmatched junction nucleotides: 9. Full variable domain (rest looked up from reference TRBV5-1 and TRBJ1-2): KAGVTQTPRYLIKTRGQQVTLSCSPISGHRSVSWYQQTPGQGLQFLFEYFSETQRNKGNFPGRFSGRQFSNSRSEMNVSTLELGDSALYLCASSLTSGGDGYTFGSGTRLTVV.

This clone has more than one count but fewer than ten. The junction and the germline gene differ at one end; a read error may be behind it. The chain has TRBV15 and TRBJ2-1; D remains unclear. CDR1 LNHNV and CDR2 YYDKDF come from the germline V gene (reference sequence). This CDR3 contains 14 residues. The CDR3, as DNA: TGTGCTACCAGCATAGATATGGCGGACGGGGAGCAGTTCTTC. This translates into CATSIDMADGEQFF.

The chain uses TRBV6-1 and TRBJ2-7; 13 nucleotides match TRBD2. Germline CDR1 reads MNHNS; CDR2 reads SASEGT. The CDR3 runs 14 residues. Trimming at V came to 7 bases and at J to 5 bases, leaving 5 bases not matched to a gene. The CDR3 is CASMRTSGSHEQYF. The CDR3 DNA follows: TGTGCCAGCATGAGGACTAGCGGGAGCCACGAGCAGTACTTC.

In the case of this clone: Possible read error: a much larger clone is one base away. The rearrangement links TRBV5-1 to TRBJ2-5; no clear D gene. The CDR3 covers 13 residues. The germline gives CDR1 SGHRS, CDR2 YFSETQ. The CDR3 DNA is TGCGCCAGCAGCTTGTACAACCAAGGGACCCAGTACTTC. It specifies CASSLYNQGTQYF.

This clone was detected many times. The rearrangement links TRBV9 to TRBJ2-7, with D unclear. Trimming removed 0 bases at V and 0 bases at J, with 10 bases between. CDR1 and CDR2 from the germline V gene are SGDLS and YYNGEE. The CDR3 length is 15 residues. CDR3 residues: CASSVEAVDSYEQYF. As DNA, the CDR3 is TGTGCCAGCAGCGTAGAGGCAGTCGACTCCTACGAGCAGTACTTC.

This chain uses TRBV20-1 with TRBJ1-4, with TRBD1 matching over 7 bases. This CDR3 has 17 amino acids. The germline CDR1 and CDR2 sequences are DFQATT and SNEGSKA (reference sequence). Unmatched junction bases numbered 11, after V lost 1 base and J lost 3 bases. The CDR3 here is CSARVVTGTWANEKLFF. CDR3 nucleotide sequence: TGCAGTGCTAGAGTTGTGACAGGGACATGGGCTAATGAAAAACTGTTTTTT.

In its sample, this clone was seen a few times. A much larger clone lies a single base off, so this may be a read error. The rearrangement links TRBV9 to TRBJ2-5, with D perhaps matching TRBD1 or TRBD2 (5 bases each). Germline CDR1 and CDR2: SGDLS and YYNGEE. The CDR3 is 13 amino acids. In nucleotides, the CDR3 is TGTGCCAGCAGCGTAGCCGGGGCAGAGACCCATTACTTC. Its translation is CASSVAGAETHYF. Using reference TRBV9 and TRBJ2-5 for the parts outside the CDR3, the full variable domain is DSGVTQTPKHLITATGQRVTLRCSPRSGDLSVYWYQQSLDQGLQFLIQYYNGEERAKGNILERFSAQQFPDLHSELNLSSLELGDSALYFCASSVAGAETHYFGPGTRLLVL.

This clone was detected many times. This chain links TRBV20-1 with TRBJ2-3; 15 bases match TRBD2. After removal of 5 bases from V and 5 bases from J, the junction contained 11 bases not matched to a gene. The germline gives CDR1 DFQATT, CDR2 SNEGSKA (reference sequence). CDR3 length equals 17 residues. The CDR3 loop is CSAFHGLAGGVIDTQYF. In DNA form, the CDR3 reads TGCAGTGCTTTCCACGGACTAGCGGGGGGGGTGATAGATACGCAGTATTTT.

This clone was counted at least ten times. The rearrangement links TRBV2 to TRBJ2-2, with 8 bases lining up with TRBD2. This CDR3 is 16 amino acids long. Per the germline V gene, CDR1 is SNHLY and CDR2 is FYNNEI. V lost 3 bases to trimming and J lost 7 bases; unmatched junction nucleotides: 10. The CDR3 DNA follows: TGTGCCAGCAGTGAGGAGGGAGCGGGAGTGTTCGGGGAGCTGTTTTTT. The encoded protein is CASSEEGAGVFGELFF.

The V call is TRBV5-1, the J call TRBJ2-2; D is tentatively TRBD1 or TRBD2 (7 bases each). V lost 4 bases and J lost 5, with 12 bases in between. CDR1 is SGHRS, CDR2 YFSETQ, per germline. CDR3 length equals 14 residues. The CDR3 nucleotides are TGCGCCAGCAGCACCCAGGGGGGGACCGGGGAGCTGTTTTTT. Its protein is CASSTQGGTGELFF.